These 12 T cell receptor beta chains came from one sample sequenced in a study of OX40 agonist ivuxolimab in advanced cancers. Profiled with immunoSEQ multiplex PCR; TCRdb holds only in-frame clones, not every one. The table has 40,000 to 50,000 clones, 88% seen once. Sequencing used CD4+ or CD8+ T cells sorted from blood, obtained in a trial of the OX40 agonist ivuxolimab. These receptors all stem from an adult with an advanced solid tumor such as melanoma, head and neck, liver or kidney cancer.

The chain has TRBV10-3 and TRBJ2-3, with 10 bases lining up with TRBD2. The CDR3 loop spans 14 amino acids. With V trimmed by 6 bases and J by 2 bases, 2 bases remained unmatched. Germline CDR1 ENHRY, CDR2 SYGVKD. Here the CDR3 reads CAIRLAGFTDTQYF. The CDR3 nucleotides read TGTGCCATCAGACTAGCGGGATTCACAGATACGCAGTATTTT.

The chain is built from TRBV10-3 and TRBJ2-1, with 10 nucleotides matching TRBD1. In germline, CDR1 is ENHRY, CDR2 SYGVKD. With 10 bases clipped from V and 4 bases from J, the junction kept 4 bases outside the gene matches. This CDR3 is built from 13 residues. CDR3 in DNA: TGTGCCACCGGGACAGGGGATTACAATGAGCAGTTCTTC. Amino acid sequence: CATGTGDYNEQFF.

The V and J genes are TRBV11-3 and TRBJ2-5; 8 bases align to TRBD2. Germline values: CDR1 SGHNT, CDR2 YENEEA. The CDR3 covers 14 residues. Germline trimming cut 7 bases from V and 2 bases from J; bases unmatched to any gene: 6. For the CDR3, the DNA is TGTGCCAGCACTGGACTAGCAGCACAAGAGACCCAGTACTTC. Its protein product is CASTGLAAQETQYF.

The J gene is TRBJ2-3, the V gene TRBV11-2; 11 bases agree with TRBD2. V lost 1 base and J lost 3; bases outside the gene matches: 9. Germline CDR1 and CDR2: SGHAT and FQNNGV. CDR3 length: 18 amino acids. As DNA, the CDR3 is TGTGCCAGCAGCTTAGGACTAGCGGGGAGTGGCTCAACAGATACGCAGTATTTT. It yields the protein CASSLGLAGSGSTDTQYF.

The chain joins TRBV2 to TRBJ2-3; D is possibly TRBD1 (7 bases). The V gene lost 6 bases and the J gene lost 0 bases, with 10 bases spanning the gap. The CDR3 is 14 residues long. Per germline, CDR1 SNHLY and CDR2 FYNNEI. As DNA, the CDR3 is TGTGCCAGCAGGCGGGACAGTAGCACAGATACGCAGTATTTT. The encoded protein is CASRRDSSTDTQYF.

The V and J genes are TRBV19 and TRBJ2-3, with TRBD1 as a possible D gene (5 bases). The germline V gene has CDR1 LNHDA and CDR2 SQIVND (reference sequence). V was shortened by 6 bases and J by 0 bases, with 10 bases between the two germline ends. The CDR3 spans 14 residues. In DNA, the CDR3 is TGTGCCAGTAGAGGGGCATTCAGCACAGATACGCAGTATTTT. Residues: CASRGAFSTDTQYF.

The chain links TRBV4-2 to TRBJ2-7; possibly TRBD1 for D (6 bases). V lost 0 bases to trimming and J lost 6 bases, with 12 bases between them. Germline assignment: CDR1 LGHNA and CDR2 YNFKEQ. The CDR3 totals 14 residues. The DNA for the CDR3 is TGTGCCAGCAGCCAAGATTTACAGGGTCGCGAGCAGTACTTC. Its protein is CASSQDLQGREQYF.

The J gene is TRBJ1-5, the V gene TRBV2; tentatively, D is TRBD1 (5 bases). With 1 base removed from V and 5 bases from J, the gap between germline ends came to 6 bases. The germline CDR1 and CDR2 sequences are SNHLY and FYNNEI. This CDR3 region has 13 residues. In nucleotides, the CDR3 is TGTGCCAGCAGTGAAGGGGGGGATCAGCCCCAGCATTTT. This gives the protein CASSEGGDQPQHF.

This rearrangement joins TRBV27 to TRBJ2-3, with 10 bases identical to TRBD2. The germline gives CDR1 MNHEY, CDR2 SMNVEV (reference sequence). V lost 4 bases and J lost 6; bases outside the gene matches: 10. The CDR3 has 16 residues. The CDR3 region has the DNA TGTGCCAGCAGTTCTTGGACTAGCGGAGGAGGGGATACGCAGTATTTT. It is translated as CASSSWTSGGGDTQYF.

This clone was seen a single time. The CDR3 protein is CASSPVGLNTEAFF. The CDR3 region has the DNA TGTGCCAGCAGCCCAGTGGGACTGAACACTGAAGCTTTCTTT. This rearrangement joins TRBV7-6 to TRBJ1-1, with a weak D call TRBD1 (5 bases). Germline CDR1 is SGHVS and CDR2 is FNYEAQ. Trimming shortened V by 5 bases and J by 0 bases, and 10 bases separated the two germline ends. This CDR3 is built from 14 residues.

The chain has TRBV7-2 and TRBJ1-1; D remains unclear. This CDR3 is built from 14 residues. Trimming removed 3 bases from V and 1 base from J, with 9 bases in between. In germline, CDR1 is SGHTA, CDR2 FQGNSA. The CDR3: CASSFGPWNTEAFF. CDR3 nucleotides: TGTGCCAGCAGCTTTGGCCCTTGGAACACTGAAGCTTTCTTT.

This clone appeared once. The chain joins TRBV28 to TRBJ2-3, with 9 positions matching TRBD1. Trimming cost V 6 bases and J 1 base; bases outside gene matches: 8. Germline V gene data show CDR1 as MDHEN and CDR2 as SYDVKM. The CDR3 is made up of 16 amino acids. The CDR3 region is CASRSDRGGGTDTQYF. The CDR3 DNA reads as TGTGCCAGCAGGTCGGACAGGGGAGGGGGCACAGATACGCAGTATTTT.